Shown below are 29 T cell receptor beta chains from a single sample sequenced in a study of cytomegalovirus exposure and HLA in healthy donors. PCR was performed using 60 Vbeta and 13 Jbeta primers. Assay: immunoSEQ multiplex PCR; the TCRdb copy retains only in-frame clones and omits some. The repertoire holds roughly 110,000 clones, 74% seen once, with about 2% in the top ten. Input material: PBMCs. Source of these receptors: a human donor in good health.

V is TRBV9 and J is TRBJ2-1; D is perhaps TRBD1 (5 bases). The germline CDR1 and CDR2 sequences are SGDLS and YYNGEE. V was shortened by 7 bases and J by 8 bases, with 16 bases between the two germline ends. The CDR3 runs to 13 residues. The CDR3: CASGDNQGDEQFF. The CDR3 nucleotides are TGTGCCAGCGGCGACAATCAGGGCGATGAGCAGTTCTTC.

This CDR3 is CASSFVAPGQGGTEAFF. Here the CDR3 DNA reads TGTGCCAGCAGCTTTGTCGCCCCGGGACAGGGAGGCACTGAAGCTTTCTTT. The V and J genes are TRBV5-6 and TRBJ1-1; 9 bases fit TRBD1. Germline-derived CDR1 and CDR2 are SGHDT and YYEEEE. V trimming: 2 bases; J trimming: 4 bases; junction bases outside the gene matches: 12. The length of the CDR3 is 17 residues.

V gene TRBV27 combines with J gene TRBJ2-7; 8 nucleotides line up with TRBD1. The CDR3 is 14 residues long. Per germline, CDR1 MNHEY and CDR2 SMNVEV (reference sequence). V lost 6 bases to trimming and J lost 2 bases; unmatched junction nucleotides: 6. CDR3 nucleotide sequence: TGTGCCAGCAGATATGGGACAGGCACCTACGAGCAGTACTTC. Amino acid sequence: CASRYGTGTYEQYF.

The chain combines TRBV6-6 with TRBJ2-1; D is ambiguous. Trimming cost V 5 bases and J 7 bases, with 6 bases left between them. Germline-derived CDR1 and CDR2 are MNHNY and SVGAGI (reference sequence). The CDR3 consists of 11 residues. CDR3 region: CASSPRNEQFF. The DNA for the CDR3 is TGTGCCAGCAGTCCCCGGAATGAGCAGTTCTTC.

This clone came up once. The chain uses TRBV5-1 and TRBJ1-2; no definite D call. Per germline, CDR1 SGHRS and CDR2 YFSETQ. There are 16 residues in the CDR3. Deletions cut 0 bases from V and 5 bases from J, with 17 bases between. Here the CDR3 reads CASSLAGKVARYGYTF. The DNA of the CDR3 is TGCGCCAGCAGCTTGGCCGGGAAGGTCGCACGTTATGGCTACACCTTC. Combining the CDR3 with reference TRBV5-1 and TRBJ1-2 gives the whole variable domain KAGVTQTPRYLIKTRGQQVTLSCSPISGHRSVSWYQQTPGQGLQFLFEYFSETQRNKGNFPGRFSGRQFSNSRSEMNVSTLELGDSALYLCASSLAGKVARYGYTFGSGTRLTVV.

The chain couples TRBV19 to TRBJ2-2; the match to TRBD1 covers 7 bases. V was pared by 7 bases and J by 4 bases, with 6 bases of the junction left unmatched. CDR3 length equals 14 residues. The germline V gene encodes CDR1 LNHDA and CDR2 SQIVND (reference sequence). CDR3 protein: CASTGTVITGELFF. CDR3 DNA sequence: TGTGCCAGTACCGGGACAGTGATCACCGGGGAGCTGTTTTTT.

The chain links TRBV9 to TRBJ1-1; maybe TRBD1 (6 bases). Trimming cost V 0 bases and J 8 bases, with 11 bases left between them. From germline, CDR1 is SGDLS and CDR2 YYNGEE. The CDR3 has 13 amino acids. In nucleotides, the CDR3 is TGTGCCAGCAGCGTAGAAGGGCAGGGGGAAGCTTTCTTT. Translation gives CASSVEGQGEAFF.

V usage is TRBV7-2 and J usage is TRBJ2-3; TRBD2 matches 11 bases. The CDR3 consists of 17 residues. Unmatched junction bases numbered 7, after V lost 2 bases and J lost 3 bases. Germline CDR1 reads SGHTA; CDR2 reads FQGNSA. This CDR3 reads CASSLRLAGKFTDTQYF. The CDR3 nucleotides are TGTGCCAGCAGCTTACGACTAGCGGGGAAATTTACAGATACGCAGTATTTT.

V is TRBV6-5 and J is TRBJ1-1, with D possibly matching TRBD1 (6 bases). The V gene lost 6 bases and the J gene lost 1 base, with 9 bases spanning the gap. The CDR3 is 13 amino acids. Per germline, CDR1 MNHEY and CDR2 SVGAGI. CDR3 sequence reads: CASRVQGNTEAFF. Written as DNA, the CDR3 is TGTGCCAGCAGGGTACAGGGGAACACTGAAGCTTTCTTT.

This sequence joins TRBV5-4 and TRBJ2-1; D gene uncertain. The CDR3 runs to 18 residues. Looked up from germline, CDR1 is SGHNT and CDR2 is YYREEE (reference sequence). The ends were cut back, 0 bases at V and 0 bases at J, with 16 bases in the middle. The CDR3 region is CASSLGSADTSSYNEQFF. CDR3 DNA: TGTGCCAGCAGCTTGGGGTCTGCTGACACCAGCTCCTACAATGAGCAGTTCTTC.

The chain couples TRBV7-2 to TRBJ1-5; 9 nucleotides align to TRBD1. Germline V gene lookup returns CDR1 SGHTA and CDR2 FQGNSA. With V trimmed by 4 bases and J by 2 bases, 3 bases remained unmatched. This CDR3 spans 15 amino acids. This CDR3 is CASSWGQGGNQPQHF. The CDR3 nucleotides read TGTGCCAGCAGCTGGGGACAGGGTGGCAATCAGCCCCAGCATTTT.

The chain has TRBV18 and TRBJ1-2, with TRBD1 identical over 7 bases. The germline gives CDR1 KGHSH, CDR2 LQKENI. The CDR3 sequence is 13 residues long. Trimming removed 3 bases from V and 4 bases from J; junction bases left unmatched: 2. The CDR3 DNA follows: TGTGCCAGCTCACCGGACAGGACCTATGGCTACACCTTC. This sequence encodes CASSPDRTYGYTF.

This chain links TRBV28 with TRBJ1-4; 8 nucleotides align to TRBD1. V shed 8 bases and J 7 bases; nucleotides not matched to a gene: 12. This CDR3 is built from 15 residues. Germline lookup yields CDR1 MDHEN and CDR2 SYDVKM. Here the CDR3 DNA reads TGTGCCAGCGGACTGAGACAGGGGAGGGGTGAAAAACTGTTTTTT. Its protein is CASGLRQGRGEKLFF.

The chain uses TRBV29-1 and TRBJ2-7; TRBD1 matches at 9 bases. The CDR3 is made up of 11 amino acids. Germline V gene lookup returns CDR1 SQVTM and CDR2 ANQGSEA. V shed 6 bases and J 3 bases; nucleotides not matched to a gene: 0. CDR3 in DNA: TGCAGCGTGACAGGGGGCTACGAGCAGTACTTC. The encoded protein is CSVTGGYEQYF.

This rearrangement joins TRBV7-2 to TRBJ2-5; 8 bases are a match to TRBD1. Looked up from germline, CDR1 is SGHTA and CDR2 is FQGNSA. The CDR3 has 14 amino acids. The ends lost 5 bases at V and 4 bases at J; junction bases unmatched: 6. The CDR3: CASSAGGGRETQYF. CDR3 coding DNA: TGTGCCAGCAGCGCAGGGGGCGGAAGAGAGACCCAGTACTTC. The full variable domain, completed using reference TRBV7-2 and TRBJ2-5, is GAGVSQSPSNKVTEKGKDVELRCDPISGHTALYWYRQSLGQGLEFLIYFQGNSAPDKSGLPSDRFSAERTGGSVSTLTIQRTQQEDSAVYLCASSAGGGRETQYFGPGTRLLVL.

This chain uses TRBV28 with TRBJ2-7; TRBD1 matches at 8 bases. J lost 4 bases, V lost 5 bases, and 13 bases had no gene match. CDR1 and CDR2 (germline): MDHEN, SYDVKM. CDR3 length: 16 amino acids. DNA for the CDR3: TGTGCCAGCAGTCTCCCCAGGGGGCTCCAGCGGTACGAGCAGTACTTC. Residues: CASSLPRGLQRYEQYF.

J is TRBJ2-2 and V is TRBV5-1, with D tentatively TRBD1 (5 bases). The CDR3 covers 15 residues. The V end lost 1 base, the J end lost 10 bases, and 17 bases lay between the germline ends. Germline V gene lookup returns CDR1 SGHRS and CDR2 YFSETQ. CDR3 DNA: TGCGCCAGCAGCTTGAGTCTGGATAGGGGCGCGGAGCTGTTTTTT. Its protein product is CASSLSLDRGAELFF.

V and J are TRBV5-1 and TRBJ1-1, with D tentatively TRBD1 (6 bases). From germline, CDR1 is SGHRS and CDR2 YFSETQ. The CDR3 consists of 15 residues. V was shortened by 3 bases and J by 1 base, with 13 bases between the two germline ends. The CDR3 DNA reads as TGCGCCAGCAGCTCGCGACAGGCCTGGAACACTGAAGCTTTCTTT. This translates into CASSSRQAWNTEAFF.

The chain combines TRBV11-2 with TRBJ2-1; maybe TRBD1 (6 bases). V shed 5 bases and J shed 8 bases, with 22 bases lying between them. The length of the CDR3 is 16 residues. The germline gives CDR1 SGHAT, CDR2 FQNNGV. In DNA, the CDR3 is TGTGCCAGCAGCCTCTTGGCAGGGGCCAGGGTGGATGAGCAGTTCTTC. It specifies CASSLLAGARVDEQFF.

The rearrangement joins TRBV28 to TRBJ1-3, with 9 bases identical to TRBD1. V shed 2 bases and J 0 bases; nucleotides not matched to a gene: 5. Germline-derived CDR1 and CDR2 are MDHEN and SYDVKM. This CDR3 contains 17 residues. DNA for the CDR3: TGTGCCAGCAGTTTACCGGGACAGGGAAACTCTGGAAACACCATATATTTT. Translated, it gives CASSLPGQGNSGNTIYF.

CDR3 region: CASSLDRPLEYGYTF. The CDR3, as DNA: TGTGCCAGCAGTCTTGACAGGCCTCTAGAGTATGGCTACACCTTC. The rearrangement links TRBV5-4 to TRBJ1-2; tentative D call: TRBD1 (6 bases). CDR1 SGHNT and CDR2 YYREEE come from the germline V gene (reference sequence). Trimming pared 5 bases from V and 5 bases from J, leaving 19 bases between. This CDR3 is 15 amino acids long.

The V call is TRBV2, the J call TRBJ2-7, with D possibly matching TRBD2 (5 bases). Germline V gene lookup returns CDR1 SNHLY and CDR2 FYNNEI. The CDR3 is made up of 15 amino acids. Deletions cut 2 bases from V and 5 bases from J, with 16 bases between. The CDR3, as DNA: TGTGCCAGCAGTGAACCCCAGAGGGAGCTCAACGAGCAGTACTTC. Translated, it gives CASSEPQRELNEQYF.

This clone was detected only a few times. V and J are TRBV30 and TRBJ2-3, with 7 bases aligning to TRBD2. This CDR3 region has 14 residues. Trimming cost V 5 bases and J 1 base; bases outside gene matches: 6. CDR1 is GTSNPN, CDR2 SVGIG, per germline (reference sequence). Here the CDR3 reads CAWLKRGGTDTQYF. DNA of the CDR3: TGTGCCTGGTTGAAACGGGGGGGCACAGATACGCAGTATTTT.

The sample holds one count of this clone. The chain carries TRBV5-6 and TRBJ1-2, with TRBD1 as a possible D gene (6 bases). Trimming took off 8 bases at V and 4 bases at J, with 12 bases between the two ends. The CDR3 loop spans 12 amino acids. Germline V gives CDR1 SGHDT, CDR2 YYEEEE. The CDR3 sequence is CASHTGSYGYTF. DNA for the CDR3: TGTGCCAGTCATACAGGGTCCTATGGCTACACCTTC.

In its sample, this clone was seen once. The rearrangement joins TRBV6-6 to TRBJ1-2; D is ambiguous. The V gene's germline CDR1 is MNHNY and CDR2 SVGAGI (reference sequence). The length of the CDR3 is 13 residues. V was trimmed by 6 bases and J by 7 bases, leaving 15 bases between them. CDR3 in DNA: TGTGCCAGCAGACCTACAGCTTACCTTGGCTACACCTTC. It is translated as CASRPTAYLGYTF.

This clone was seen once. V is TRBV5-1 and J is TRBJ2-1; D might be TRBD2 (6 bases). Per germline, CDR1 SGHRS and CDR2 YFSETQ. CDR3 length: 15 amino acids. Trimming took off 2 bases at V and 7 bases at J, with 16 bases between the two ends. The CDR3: CASSLGLLGFNEQFF. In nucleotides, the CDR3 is TGCGCCAGCAGCTTAGGACTACTGGGGTTTAATGAGCAGTTCTTC.

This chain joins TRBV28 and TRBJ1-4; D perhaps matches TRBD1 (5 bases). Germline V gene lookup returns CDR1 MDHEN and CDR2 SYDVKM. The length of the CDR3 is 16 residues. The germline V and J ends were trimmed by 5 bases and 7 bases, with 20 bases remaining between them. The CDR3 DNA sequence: TGTGCCAGCAGTGTTCAGTTGGGGAGGGGCAGTGAAAAACTGTTTTTT. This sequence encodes CASSVQLGRGSEKLFF.

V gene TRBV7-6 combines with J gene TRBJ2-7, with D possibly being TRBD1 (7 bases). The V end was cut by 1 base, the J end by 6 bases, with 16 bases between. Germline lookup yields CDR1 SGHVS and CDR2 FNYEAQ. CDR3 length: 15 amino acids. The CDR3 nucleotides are TGTGCCAGCAGCTTAGTGGCAGGGGGAGGAGGCGAGCAGTACTTC. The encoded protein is CASSLVAGGGGEQYF.

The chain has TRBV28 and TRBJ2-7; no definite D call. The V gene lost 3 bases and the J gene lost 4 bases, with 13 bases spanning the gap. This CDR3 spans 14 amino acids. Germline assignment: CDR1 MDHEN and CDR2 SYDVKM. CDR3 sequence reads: CASSFAARVYEQYF. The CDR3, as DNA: TGTGCCAGCAGTTTCGCGGCCAGAGTTTACGAGCAGTACTTC.